This record looks at one T cell receptor (beta chain) sequence and its context. Its antigen remains unidentified. Here immunoSEQ multiplex PCR was the method, and the copy in TCRdb shows in-frame clones only, minus some. The sample holds 160,000 or so clones, about nine tenths seen once. The entry originates in a study of T cell responses to AZD1222 COVID-19 vaccine. Study results and caveats: An increase in Spike-specific TCR breadth and depth was observed after two AZD1222 doses. The CD4 TCRs associated with vaccination extended across spike and predominated at 160-218 and 743-854.

The specimen comprised peripheral blood, sampled on day 0 of AZD1222 vaccination. This TCR was sampled from an adult in good health.

The CDR3 DNA follows: TGTGCCAGCATCCTGCGGGGGGTGGGCACTGAAGCTTTCTTT. Amino acids: CASILRGVGTEAFF. The genes are TRBV13 and TRBJ1-1, with D perhaps matching TRBD1 (5 bases). This CDR3 is built from 14 residues. The germline V and J ends were trimmed by 7 bases and 4 bases, with 16 bases remaining between them. CDR1 and CDR2 from the germline V gene are PRHDT and FYEKMQ (reference sequence). Complete variable domain (other parts from reference TRBV13 and TRBJ1-1): AAGVIQSPRHLIKEKRETATLKCYPIPRHDTVYWYQQGPGQDPQFLISFYEKMQSDKGSIPDRFSAQQFSDYHSELNMSSLELGDSALYFCASILRGVGTEAFFGQGTRLTVV.